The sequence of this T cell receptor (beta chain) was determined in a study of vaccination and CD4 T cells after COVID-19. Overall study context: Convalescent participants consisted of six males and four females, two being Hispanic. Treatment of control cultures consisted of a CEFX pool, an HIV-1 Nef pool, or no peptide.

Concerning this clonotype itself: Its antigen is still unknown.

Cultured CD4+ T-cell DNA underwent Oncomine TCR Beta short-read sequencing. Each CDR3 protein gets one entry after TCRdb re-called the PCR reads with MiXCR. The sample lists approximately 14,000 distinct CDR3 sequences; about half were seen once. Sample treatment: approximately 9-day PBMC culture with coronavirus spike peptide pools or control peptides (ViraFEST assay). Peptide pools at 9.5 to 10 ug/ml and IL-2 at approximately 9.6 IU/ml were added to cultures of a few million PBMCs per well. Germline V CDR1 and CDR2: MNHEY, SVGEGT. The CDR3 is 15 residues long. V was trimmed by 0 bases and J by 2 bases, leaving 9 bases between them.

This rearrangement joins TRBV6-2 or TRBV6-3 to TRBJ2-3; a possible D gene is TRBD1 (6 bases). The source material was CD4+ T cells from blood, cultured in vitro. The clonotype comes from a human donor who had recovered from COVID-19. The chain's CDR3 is CASSYSPGDTDTQYF. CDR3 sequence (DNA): TGTGCCAGCAGTTACTCCCCAGGGGACACAGATACGCAGTATTTT.